The source of this TCR beta chain is a study of blood T cell repertoires in COVID-19. Study as a whole: Sources were T cells, B-cell-depleted T cells, or PBMCs; the material itself was cDNA or gDNA.

Generated by immunoSEQ multiplex PCR, the TCRdb table keeps only in-frame clones and is missing some. The top ten clones hold over 5.5% of a sample with roughly 320,000 clones, over 80% of them seen once. Germline assignment: CDR1 SEHNR and CDR2 FQNEAQ (reference sequence). Trimming cost V 1 base and J 6 bases, with 10 bases left between them. This CDR3 is 14 amino acids long. The receptor comes from a woman aged 45-60 years with COVID-19, enrolled during active disease. Sequenced: peripheral blood. The chain has TRBV7-9 and TRBJ1-5; D is possibly TRBD1 (6 bases). This CDR3 reads CASSLGQEGQPQHF. The CDR3 DNA reads as TGTGCCAGCAGCTTAGGACAGGAAGGTCAGCCCCAGCATTTT.